The 23 T cell receptor beta chains reported below all come from one sample, sequenced in a study of T cell repertoires in cytomegalovirus infection. From the reads, TCRdb called clonotypes with MiXCR, one entry per CDR3 protein. The sample gives 450,000 to 650,000 distinct CDR3 sequences, around 27% of which show up once; around 14% is in the top ten. Sample: PBMCs. These receptors were taken from a human donor in good health (CMV status not recorded). Some clones in this sample may be carry-over from other donors' samples.

This clonotype showed up just a few times. CDR3 protein: CASSLSAQQAPREEQYV. In DNA form, the CDR3 reads TGTGCCAGCAGCCTTTCGGCACAGCAAGCTCCCCGTGAGGAGCAGTACGTC. The chain links TRBV7-8 to TRBJ2-7; D is unresolved. The CDR3 covers 17 residues. Germline CDR1 is SGHVS and CDR2 is FQNEAQ. The V and J ends lost 5 bases and 7 bases respectively, with 27 bases between them.

This clonotype was counted many times. The V and J genes are TRBV6-2 or TRBV6-3 and TRBJ1-2, with 9 bases identical to TRBD1. The CDR3 length is 15 residues. Germline values: CDR1 MNHEY, CDR2 SVGEGT. The V gene end was trimmed by 5 bases and the J gene end by 1 base; junction bases not matched to a gene: 5. DNA of the CDR3: TGTGCCAGCAGTGATGGGACAGGGATTAACTATGGCTACACCTTC. Encoded protein: CASSDGTGINYGYTF.

This clonotype was recorded a few times. In nucleotides, the CDR3 is TGTGCCAGCAGCTTAGAGGGGTCCAATTCACCCCTCCACTTT. Residues: CASSLEGSNSPLHF. The gene calls are TRBV7-9 and TRBJ1-6; TRBD1 might be the D (5 bases). Germline V lookup: CDR1 SEHNR, CDR2 FQNEAQ (reference sequence). Trimming removed 1 base at V and 7 bases at J, with 8 bases between. This CDR3 comprises 14 residues.

This clonotype was detected only a few times. This chain connects TRBV19 to TRBJ2-1; D is possibly TRBD2 (6 bases). V was shortened by 6 bases and J by 4 bases, with 19 bases between the two germline ends. Looked up from germline, CDR1 is LNHDA and CDR2 is SQIVND (reference sequence). CDR3 length: 16 amino acids. CDR3: CASRGVSGLLYNEQFF. In DNA form, the CDR3 reads TGTGCCAGTAGGGGGGTTAGCGGATTACTTTACAATGAGCAGTTCTTC.

This clonotype is a singleton in its sample. Its ends do not fully match the called genes, so a read error is possible. The genes are TRBV5-3 and TRBJ2-3; D unclear. TRBV5-3 is flagged as an ORF with uncertain function. CDR3 length equals 13 residues. The CDR3 sequence is CAGSSLGRTNLNF. In DNA form, the CDR3 reads TGTGCCGGCAGCTCCCTGGGTCGAACGAATTTGAATTTT.

This chain links TRBV3-1 with TRBJ2-1; 9 bases line up with TRBD1. The CDR3 is 15 residues long. Germline CDR1 and CDR2: LGHDT and YNNKEL (reference sequence). V lost 6 bases and J lost 4; bases outside the gene matches: 7. The CDR3 region has the DNA TGTGCCAGCAGTTACGGACAGGGGATATACAATGAGCAGTTCTTC. Translating gives CASSYGQGIYNEQFF.

This clonotype was detected only a few times. The rearrangement links TRBV29-1 to TRBJ2-7, with D perhaps given as TRBD1 or TRBD2 (5 bases each). The V gene's germline CDR1 is SQVTM and CDR2 ANQGSEA. This CDR3 has 13 residues. The germline V and J ends were trimmed by 6 bases and 3 bases, with 15 bases remaining between them. CDR3 coding DNA: TGCAGCGTCCGTTCGGGGCAGAACTACGAGCAGTACTTC. It is translated as CSVRSGQNYEQYF.

This clonotype was recorded at least ten times. V usage is TRBV7-2 and J usage is TRBJ1-5, with D hard to call. Between the trimmed V and J ends, which lost 5 bases and 0 bases, there was a span of 5 bases. The CDR3 consists of 13 residues. Germline V gene sequence: CDR1 SGHTA, CDR2 FQGNSA. For the CDR3, the DNA is TGTGCCAGCAGCCCGGATAGCAATCAGCCCCAGCATTTT. It codes for CASSPDSNQPQHF.

V usage is TRBV19 and J usage is TRBJ2-3, with 9 bases lining up with TRBD2. Germline CDR1 reads LNHDA; CDR2 reads SQIVND (reference sequence). Losses at the gene ends were 5 bases for V and 2 bases for J; bases not matched to a gene: 5. The CDR3 has 15 residues. The chain's CDR3 is CASSLRLADTDTQYF. The CDR3 DNA is TGTGCCAGTAGTCTCCGACTAGCGGACACAGATACGCAGTATTTT. Together with reference TRBV19 and TRBJ2-3, the CDR3 gives the full variable domain: DGGITQSPKYLFRKEGQNVTLSCEQNLNHDAMYWYRQDPGQGLRLIYYSQIVNDFQKGDIAEGYSVSREKKESFPLTVTSAQKNPTAFYLCASSLRLADTDTQYFGPGTRLTVL.

This clonotype was detected a few times. The gene calls are TRBV12-3 or TRBV12-4 and TRBJ2-5, with 13 bases matching TRBD2. This CDR3 has 17 residues. V shed 4 bases, J shed 7 bases, and the junction held 12 bases outside the gene matches. This CDR3 is CASSSHLGLAGVVTQYF. The CDR3 DNA follows: TGTGCCAGCAGTTCTCACCTCGGACTAGCGGGAGTTGTGACCCAGTACTTC.

This chain links TRBV15 with TRBJ2-3; D possibly uses TRBD1 or TRBD2 (6 bases each). V was pared by 5 bases and J by 5 bases, with 14 bases between. CDR1 and CDR2 from the germline V gene are LNHNV and YYDKDF (reference sequence). The CDR3 has 14 amino acids. This CDR3 reads CATSPEGGGDTQYF. The CDR3 nucleotides are TGTGCCACCAGCCCGGAGGGGGGTGGAGATACGCAGTATTTT.

The J gene is TRBJ2-1, the V gene TRBV4-1; D may be TRBD1 (5 bases). CDR3 length: 14 amino acids. Trimming left V 0 bases short and J 6 bases short, with 9 bases between. The germline V gene has CDR1 MGHRA and CDR2 YSYEKL. Written as DNA, the CDR3 is TGCGCCAGCAGCCAAGATCCCCAGGGCAATGAGCAGTTCTTC. It encodes CASSQDPQGNEQFF.

V usage is TRBV7-2 and J usage is TRBJ2-7; 7 bases map to TRBD2. V lost 0 bases and J lost 0; bases outside the gene matches: 5. Germline assignment: CDR1 SGHTA and CDR2 FQGNSA. This CDR3 has 16 residues. CDR3 DNA: TGTGCCAGCAGCTTAGCGGGAGGCGGGGGCTCCTACGAGCAGTACTTC. This gives the protein CASSLAGGGGSYEQYF.

This clonotype was seen ten or more times. The chain couples TRBV7-2 to TRBJ2-2; no clear D gene. CDR1 is SGHTA, CDR2 FQGNSA, per germline. The CDR3 extends over 16 amino acids. Deletions cut 2 bases from V and 1 base from J, with 11 bases between. The CDR3 DNA follows: TGTGCCAGCAGCTTACAAGGAGCCCTGAACACCGGGGAGCTGTTTTTT. Protein product: CASSLQGALNTGELFF.

The sample holds a few counts of this clonotype. The chain couples TRBV6-6 to TRBJ2-2; the D gene is possibly TRBD2 (6 bases). V lost 0 bases and J lost 7, with 12 bases in between. Germline lookup yields CDR1 MNHNY and CDR2 SVGAGI (reference sequence). The CDR3 spans 15 residues. CDR3 residues: CASSYSGSGDGELFF. The CDR3, as DNA: TGTGCCAGCAGTTACTCTGGTAGCGGAGACGGGGAGCTGTTTTTT.

V gene TRBV19 combines with J gene TRBJ1-5, with 9 positions matching TRBD1. The germline gives CDR1 LNHDA, CDR2 SQIVND (reference sequence). The CDR3 totals 14 residues. V shed 7 bases, J shed 7 bases, and the junction held 8 bases outside the gene matches. The CDR3: CASNAGTGIQPQHF. In nucleotides, the CDR3 is TGTGCCAGTAACGCCGGGACAGGGATCCAGCCCCAGCATTTT. The full variable domain, its missing parts supplied by reference TRBV19 and TRBJ1-5, is DGGITQSPKYLFRKEGQNVTLSCEQNLNHDAMYWYRQDPGQGLRLIYYSQIVNDFQKGDIAEGYSVSREKKESFPLTVTSAQKNPTAFYLCASNAGTGIQPQHFGDGTRLSIL.

There are a few counts of this clonotype. The chain is built from TRBV28 and TRBJ1-1, with D tentatively TRBD1 (6 bases). The CDR3 length is 15 residues. CDR1 and CDR2 (germline): MDHEN, SYDVKM. V shed 3 bases and J shed 2 bases, with 13 bases lying between them. The CDR3 sequence is CASSFRGGGNTEAFF. The CDR3 DNA sequence: TGTGCCAGCAGTTTCAGAGGGGGTGGAAACACTGAAGCTTTCTTT.

This clonotype has at least ten counts. The chain carries TRBV7-2 and TRBJ2-7; unclear D gene. Trimming took 1 base from V and 3 from J, leaving 16 bases between them. This CDR3 contains 16 residues. Germline CDR1 and CDR2: SGHTA and FQGNSA. The CDR3 sequence is CASSLVGHSPIYEQYV. The CDR3 coding sequence is TGTGCCAGCAGCTTAGTCGGCCATAGCCCGATCTACGAGCAGTACGTC.

This clonotype was seen many times. The V gene is TRBV6-5, the J gene TRBJ1-1; D call uncertain. CDR3 size: 13 residues. Trimming removed 2 bases from V and 1 base from J, with 5 bases in between. Germline loops: CDR1 MNHEY, CDR2 SVGAGI. In DNA, the CDR3 is TGTGCCAGCAGTTACAAGTGGAACACTGAAGCTTTCTTT. Translated, it gives CASSYKWNTEAFF.

The gene calls are TRBV25-1 and TRBJ2-7, with D perhaps being TRBD1 or TRBD2 (5 bases each). The CDR3 has 13 residues. Per germline, CDR1 MGHDK and CDR2 SYGVNS. V was clipped by 3 bases and J by 8 bases, with 14 bases between them. CDR3 in amino acids: CASSDSGATQQYF. As DNA, the CDR3 is TGTGCCAGCAGTGATTCCGGGGCAACCCAGCAGTACTTC.

This clonotype was counted a single time. CDR3 loop: CATSRGGGGNQPQHF. In DNA form, the CDR3 reads TGTGCCACCAGTAGGGGTGGGGGGGGCAATCAGCCCCAGCATTTT. The rearrangement joins TRBV15 to TRBJ1-5; D may be TRBD1 (5 bases). V lost 6 bases, J lost 2 bases, and 14 bases lay in between. The CDR3 contains 15 residues. Germline assignment: CDR1 LNHNV and CDR2 YYDKDF (reference sequence).

In this sample, this clonotype turned up a few times. The chain has TRBV12-3 or TRBV12-4 and TRBJ1-5, with 10 positions matching TRBD1. The ends lost 5 bases at V and 4 bases at J; junction bases unmatched: 5. The CDR3 consists of 15 residues. CDR3 in DNA: TGTGCCAGCAGTCCGGGACAGGGGTGGAATCAGCCCCAGCATTTT. This codes for CASSPGQGWNQPQHF.

This chain links TRBV28 with TRBJ1-2; no clear D gene. Per germline, CDR1 MDHEN and CDR2 SYDVKM. The CDR3 has 13 residues. V lost 6 bases and J 8 bases, leaving 16 bases between the germline ends. The chain's CDR3 is CASRRTDPRGYTF. In DNA, the CDR3 is TGTGCCAGCAGACGGACGGACCCTCGGGGCTACACCTTC.